The T cell receptor (beta chain) under discussion was sequenced for a study of T cells after yellow fever vaccination. 5'RACE template switching generated TCR cDNA, adding a universal primer site and UMIs. One entry per CDR3 protein, called by TCRdb with MiXCR from the 5' RACE reads. This sample has hundreds of thousands of distinct CDR3 sequences; approximately 12% occur once, and the top ten carry over 12%. This clonotype occurred a few times. The length of the CDR3 is 13 residues. V was cut by 0 bases and J by 5 bases, with 7 bases left in between. Germline V gene sequence: CDR1 SGHTA, CDR2 FQGNSA.

The rearrangement joins TRBV7-2 to TRBJ1-1, with D uncertain. The specimen was PBMCs, collected on the day of the yellow fever booster vaccination. The receptor comes from a man aged 30 to 39 who received the YFV17D yellow fever vaccine. CDR3 in amino acids: CASSLAVVTEAFF. The CDR3 region has the DNA TGTGCCAGCAGCTTAGCAGTCGTGACTGAAGCTTTCTTT.